The rows below give T cell receptor beta chains drawn from one sample of a study of cytomegalovirus exposure and HLA in healthy donors. TCRdb keeps only in-frame clones here, not all; method: immunoSEQ multiplex PCR. The sample carries about 120,000 clones, roughly 80% recorded once. Input material: PBMCs. The receptors here all came from a woman aged 30 to 39 in good health and CMV-seropositive. Both conserved end residues are trimmed from each CDR3. D genes are given only for firm matches.

>NA|TRBV6-1
ASRLDSLLYEQY
>NA|TRBV21-1
ASSRTSGNEQF
>NA|TRBV7-9
ASSFRGDTQY
>TRBD2|TRBV7-2
ASSPRDYTNTGELF
>NA|TRBV7-2
ASSLGGGAQETQY
>TRBD1|TRBV10-3
AIRENRGLEQF
>TRBD2|TRBV9
ASSLLTSGLYNEQF
>NA|TRBV11-1
ASSTSGEGTQY
>TRBD1|TRBV29-1
SGGQGAGELF
>NA|TRBV7-3
ASSRKGGIYTGELF
>TRBD2|TRBV5-6
ASSLSGRTDTQY
>NA|TRBV7-9
ASSYHAGWETQY
>NA|TRBV5-4
ASSQAPVRGYNEQF
>NA|TRBV29-1
SGGGQLNTEAF
>NA|TRBV7-9
ASSFKGERSYT
>TRBD2|TRBV5-4
ASSLGTSGGASLYNEQF
>NA|TRBV9
ASSVSRGGETQY
>NA|TRBV11-2
ASSPESENTGELF
>NA|TRBV7-9
ASSFNEAF
>TRBD1|TRBV5-1
ASSFTGTGGNTIY
>TRBD1|TRBV6-5
ASSYRNDRGNSEAF
>TRBD1|TRBV5-1
ASSEQGRTEAF
>NA|TRBV19
ASSISGYEQY
>TRBD1|TRBV18
ASSPPTGGIVPGNTIY
>NA|TRBV5-1
ASSLAVRAPNTEAF
>TRBD1|TRBV25-1
ASTRTGAIGYT
>NA|TRBV4-1
ASSQLGHNEKLF
>TRBD2|TRBV5-6
ASSSTGGGAWNTGELF
>NA|TRBV9
ASSVELGAEYNEQF
>TRBD1|TRBV5-4
ASSFGGQGRILGEKLF
>NA|TRBV18
ASSSTQGSYNSPLH
>NA|TRBV7-9
ASSPYGAESTDTQY
>NA|TRBV30
AWSVSVYSGANVLT
>TRBD1|TRBV5-6
ASSFGTGEGQPQH
>TRBD1|TRBV7-2
ASSLWDRGYNEQF
>NA|TRBV5-4
ASSLDRERNTIY
>TRBD1|TRBV10-1
ASNGQGADEQY
>NA|TRBV5-4
ASSEGSTYNEQF
>TRBD1|TRBV5-1
ASSLETGDYGYT
>NA|TRBV6-1
ASSEKRAAAAF
>NA|TRBV6-5
ASSYSVQQVQPQH
>NA|TRBV6-5
ASSYARVAYNEQF
>NA|TRBV11-2
ASSSAGATNEKLF
>TRBD1|TRBV7-3
ASSYWGQGHGGELF